The 3 T cell receptor beta chains below come from one sample, sequenced in a study of OX40 agonist ivuxolimab in advanced cancers. Sequencing was performed with immunoSEQ multiplex PCR; in TCRdb, only in-frame clones are kept and a portion is missing. The sample consists of some 74,000 clones, roughly 78% of them appearing once. Sequenced here: CD4+ or CD8+ T cells sorted from blood, sampled in a trial of the OX40 agonist ivuxolimab. The receptors were sampled from an adult with an advanced solid tumor such as melanoma, head and neck, liver or kidney cancer.

The chain uses TRBV10-2 and TRBJ1-4, with 9 bases matching TRBD1. Losses at the gene ends were 6 bases for V and 6 bases for J; bases not matched to a gene: 5. CDR3 size: 14 residues. Germline lookup yields CDR1 WSHSY and CDR2 SAAADI. The CDR3 DNA reads TGCGCCAGCAGAGTGACAGGGGGAGATGAAAAACTGTTTTTT. Residues: CASRVTGGDEKLFF.

CDR3 amino acids: CASSRPSPDRACHGELFF. The CDR3 nucleotides read TGTGCCAGCAGCAGACCTTCCCCGGACAGGGCCTGTCACGGGGAGCTGTTTTTT. This sequence joins TRBV21-1 and TRBJ2-2; TRBD1, the table's D call, lacks a check against the DNA. TRBV21-1 is a recognized pseudogene. This CDR3 is built from 18 residues.

V usage is TRBV7-9 and J usage is TRBJ2-6, with D unresolved. The CDR3 consists of 13 residues. Germline CDR1 SEHNR, CDR2 FQNEAQ (reference sequence). With 5 bases removed from V and 6 bases from J, the gap between germline ends came to 8 bases. This CDR3 reads CASSISEANVLTF. The CDR3 DNA follows: TGTGCCAGCAGCATCTCAGAGGCCAACGTCCTGACTTTC.